This entry lists 3 T cell receptor beta chains sequenced from one sample in a study of blood T cells in healthy people across ages (dated by TCRdb to the mid-2010s). The library was prepared using 5' RACE. The sequencing machine was an Illumina HiSeq 2500. A second PCR of roughly 6 to 11 cycles was run with a J-beta primer mix and a sample-barcoded 5' primer. TCRdb redid the processing of the public reads, applying fastp at Q25 and MiXCR, and retained in-frame beta chains. Each entry is one CDR3 protein sequence, shown with its most common DNA and genes. The sample includes over a million distinct CDR3 sequences, with around 55% observed a single time. Over 5.5% of the sample belongs to the ten largest clones. The material sequenced was blood. All receptors come from a man aged 18 to 29 in good health.

The chain links TRBV24-1 to TRBJ2-7, with 9 bases lining up with TRBD1. V was clipped by 4 bases and J by 5 bases; unmatched bases: 8. CDR3 size: 15 residues. Germline CDR1 and CDR2: KGHDR and SFDVKD. The CDR3 here is CATSESGTGKNEQYF. CDR3 bases: TGTGCCACCAGTGAGTCCGGGACAGGGAAGAACGAGCAGTACTTC.

The chain employs TRBV2 and TRBJ2-5; 7 bases agree with TRBD1. With V trimmed by 8 bases and J by 5 bases, 11 bases remained unmatched. This CDR3 spans 14 amino acids. Germline lookup yields CDR1 SNHLY and CDR2 FYNNEI. For the CDR3, the DNA is TGTGCCAGCCAACAGGGGCTTAATAGGGAGACCCAGTACTTC. Protein: CASQQGLNRETQYF.

The chain has TRBV7-2 and TRBJ2-4, with 12 positions matching TRBD2. The DNA end is more similar to TRBJ2-7, so the J call may be wrong. The length of the CDR3 is 15 residues. From germline, CDR1 is SGHTA and CDR2 FQGNSA. CDR3 sequence reads: CASSPLAGGLGEQYF. The CDR3 DNA is TGTGCCAGCAGTCCACTAGCGGGGGGTTTGGGCGAGCAGTACTTC.